This T cell receptor (beta chain) is from a study of blood T cell repertoires in COVID-19. TCRdb keeps only in-frame clones here, not all; method: immunoSEQ multiplex PCR. The sample comprises 300,000 to 450,000 clones, approximately 90% of which are singletons, and roughly 3.9% rests with the top ten. Germline values: CDR1 PRHDT, CDR2 FYEKMQ (reference sequence). This CDR3 is 15 amino acids long. Deletions cut 5 bases from V and 7 bases from J, with 15 bases between. The chain uses TRBV13 and TRBJ1-6, with D possibly matching TRBD1 (6 bases). The sample was peripheral blood. This TCR derives from a woman aged 60-75 years with COVID-19, enrolled during active disease. Here the CDR3 DNA reads TGTGCCAGCAGCCGTAGGGGGATACAGAATTCACCCCTCCACTTT. It yields the protein CASSRRGIQNSPLHF.